One sample yielded the 13 T cell receptor beta chains listed below, sequenced in a study of cytomegalovirus exposure and HLA in healthy donors. This PCR relied on a set of 60 Vbeta primers and 13 Jbeta primers. TCRdb's copy holds only in-frame clones and misses some; the assay was immunoSEQ multiplex PCR. The table lists 150,000 to 200,000 clones, roughly 80% of them singletons. The sequencing input was PBMCs. The receptors shown here come from a woman aged 25-40 years in good health and CMV-seropositive.

This chain uses TRBV13 with TRBJ1-2; 7 positions agree with TRBD1. V shed 0 bases and J 4 bases; nucleotides not matched to a gene: 2. CDR3 length equals 14 residues. Germline CDR1 and CDR2: PRHDT and FYEKMQ (reference sequence). The CDR3 DNA is TGTGCCAGCAGCTTAGGACAGGGGCTCTATGGCTACACCTTC. Its translation: CASSLGQGLYGYTF. Based on the CDR3 plus reference TRBV13 and TRBJ1-2, the full variable domain is AAGVIQSPRHLIKEKRETATLKCYPIPRHDTVYWYQQGPGQDPQFLISFYEKMQSDKGSIPDRFSAQQFSDYHSELNMSSLELGDSALYFCASSLGQGLYGYTFGSGTRLTVV.

V usage is TRBV6-6 and J usage is TRBJ1-6; weak D call: TRBD1 (6 bases). This CDR3 comprises 15 residues. Deletions cut 4 bases from V and 9 bases from J, with 16 bases between. CDR1 is MNHNY and CDR2 is SVGAGI in the germline V gene (reference sequence). CDR3 in DNA: TGTGCCAGCAGTTCCGAAATCAGGGGCGGTTCACCCCTCCACTTT. This codes for CASSSEIRGGSPLHF.

The chain combines TRBV18 with TRBJ2-5; D unresolved. The CDR3 has 11 amino acids. Trimming took off 6 bases at V and 2 bases at J, with 4 bases between the two ends. Germline V gene sequence: CDR1 KGHSH, CDR2 LQKENI. Written as DNA, the CDR3 is TGTGCCAGCTCTCATCAAGAGACCCAGTACTTC. It encodes CASSHQETQYF.

This clone was detected once. The chain carries TRBV6-5 and TRBJ2-7, with D perhaps TRBD1 (5 bases). The CDR3 is 16 amino acids. Per the germline V gene, CDR1 is MNHEY and CDR2 is SVGAGI. The V end was cut by 1 base, the J end by 0 bases, with 13 bases between. For the CDR3, the DNA is TGTGCCAGCAGTTACTTAGGGGCAGCTACCTCCTACGAGCAGTACTTC. It codes for CASSYLGAATSYEQYF.

The rearrangement joins TRBV6-5 to TRBJ2-7; 8 nucleotides align to TRBD1. CDR1 and CDR2 from the germline V gene are MNHEY and SVGAGI. V lost 6 bases, J lost 5 bases, and 9 bases stayed unmatched. This CDR3 has 14 amino acids. The CDR3 sequence: CASSPDRVGNEQYF. CDR3 coding DNA: TGTGCCAGCAGCCCGGACAGGGTCGGAAACGAGCAGTACTTC.

CDR3 amino acids: CASSQDHWGRVETQYF. The CDR3 bases are TGTGCCAGCAGCCAAGATCACTGGGGGAGGGTAGAGACCCAGTACTTC. V and J are TRBV4-2 and TRBJ2-5, with 7 bases that match TRBD2. CDR1 is LGHNA, CDR2 YNFKEQ, per germline. V shed 0 bases, J shed 4 bases, and the junction held 8 bases outside the gene matches. The CDR3 runs 16 residues.

The count of this clone is one. The chain combines TRBV18 with TRBJ2-7; perhaps TRBD1 as D (5 bases). The CDR3 is 17 residues long. V was cut by 2 bases and J by 2 bases, with 19 bases left in between. Germline V gives CDR1 KGHSH, CDR2 LQKENI. This CDR3 is CASSPEGVERRTYEQYF. Here the CDR3 DNA reads TGTGCCAGCTCACCAGAAGGGGTCGAGAGAAGAACCTACGAGCAGTACTTC. Filled out from reference TRBV18 and TRBJ2-7, the complete variable domain reads NAGVMQNPRHLVRRRGQEARLRCSPMKGHSHVYWYRQLPEEGLKFMVYLQKENIIDESGMPKERFSAEFPKEGPSILRIQQVVRGDSAAYFCASSPEGVERRTYEQYFGPGTRLTVT.

The J gene is TRBJ1-1, the V gene TRBV6-6; D perhaps matches TRBD1 (5 bases). CDR1 and CDR2 from the germline V gene are MNHNY and SVGAGI (reference sequence). This CDR3 has 14 amino acids. V was clipped by 2 bases and J by 2 bases, with 9 bases between them. The CDR3 DNA reads TGTGCCAGCAGTTACGGGGCAGGCAACACTGAAGCTTTCTTT. It encodes CASSYGAGNTEAFF.

The chain uses TRBV11-2 and TRBJ1-1; D may be TRBD1 (6 bases). V dropped 1 base and J dropped 1 base, with 10 bases sitting between them. From germline, CDR1 is SGHAT and CDR2 FQNNGV. This CDR3 is 15 amino acids long. This CDR3 reads CASSLGRDKNTEAFF. CDR3 bases: TGTGCCAGCAGCTTAGGCCGGGACAAGAACACTGAAGCTTTCTTT.

The gene calls are TRBV7-6 and TRBJ2-3; 7 bases line up with TRBD1. The CDR3 sequence is 16 residues long. Germline V gene lookup returns CDR1 SGHVS and CDR2 FNYEAQ. Trimming removed 5 bases from V and 1 base from J; junction bases left unmatched: 9. The CDR3 region is CASSRYRDRGTDTQYF. In nucleotides, the CDR3 is TGTGCCAGCAGCCGTTACCGGGACAGAGGCACAGATACGCAGTATTTT.

This chain uses TRBV9 with TRBJ2-7; TRBD1 matches at 7 bases. The germline V gene encodes CDR1 SGDLS and CDR2 YYNGEE. The ends lost 6 bases at V and 2 bases at J; junction bases unmatched: 11. This CDR3 region has 15 residues. The chain's CDR3 is CASTPGGPYPYEQYF. The CDR3 nucleotides read TGTGCCAGCACCCCAGGGGGACCCTATCCCTACGAGCAGTACTTC. The variable domain in full, with the rest retrieved from reference TRBV9 and TRBJ2-7, is DSGVTQTPKHLITATGQRVTLRCSPRSGDLSVYWYQQSLDQGLQFLIQYYNGEERAKGNILERFSAQQFPDLHSELNLSSLELGDSALYFCASTPGGPYPYEQYFGPGTRLTVT.

This chain joins TRBV11-1 and TRBJ1-6; TRBD1 aligns across 7 bases. J lost 7 bases, V lost 0 bases, and 3 bases had no gene match. Germline loops: CDR1 SGHAT, CDR2 FQDESV (reference sequence). This CDR3 has 15 residues. DNA for the CDR3: TGTGCCAGCAGCTTAGCCCCGGACAGGAATTCACCCCTCCACTTT. This encodes CASSLAPDRNSPLHF.

The rearrangement links TRBV28 to TRBJ1-1; no clear D gene. V was pared by 1 base and J by 6 bases, with 6 bases between. CDR3 length: 12 residues. Germline V gene sequence: CDR1 MDHEN, CDR2 SYDVKM. CDR3 in DNA: TGTGCCAGCAGTTTATTGGCCGCTGAAGCTTTCTTT. Its protein is CASSLLAAEAFF.